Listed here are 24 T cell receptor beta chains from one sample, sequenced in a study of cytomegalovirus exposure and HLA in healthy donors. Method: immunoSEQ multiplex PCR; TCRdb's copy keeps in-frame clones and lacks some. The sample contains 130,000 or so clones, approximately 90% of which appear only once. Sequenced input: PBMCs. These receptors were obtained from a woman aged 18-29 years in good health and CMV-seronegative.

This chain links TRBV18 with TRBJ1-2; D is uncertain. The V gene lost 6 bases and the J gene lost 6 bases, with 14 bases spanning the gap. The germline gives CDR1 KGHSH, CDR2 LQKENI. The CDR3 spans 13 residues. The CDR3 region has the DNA TGTGCCAGCTCGCCCTCCGGCGGGGATGGCTACACCTTC. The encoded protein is CASSPSGGDGYTF.

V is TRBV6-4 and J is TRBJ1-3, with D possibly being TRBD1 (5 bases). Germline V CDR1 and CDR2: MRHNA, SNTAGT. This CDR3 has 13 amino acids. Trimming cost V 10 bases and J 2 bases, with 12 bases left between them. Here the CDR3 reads CAILRQTGNTIYF. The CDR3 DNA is TGTGCCATCCTTCGACAGACTGGAAACACCATATATTTT.

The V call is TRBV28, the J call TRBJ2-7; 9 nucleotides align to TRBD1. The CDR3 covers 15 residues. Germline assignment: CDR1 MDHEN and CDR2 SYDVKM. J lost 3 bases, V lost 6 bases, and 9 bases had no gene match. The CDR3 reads CASRDSRGQGYEQYF. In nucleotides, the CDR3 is TGTGCCAGCAGAGACAGCAGGGGACAGGGCTACGAGCAGTACTTC. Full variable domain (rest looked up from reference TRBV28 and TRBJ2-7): DVKVTQSSRYLVKRTGEKVFLECVQDMDHENMFWYRQDPGLGLRLIYFSYDVKMKEKGDIPEGYSVSREKKERFSLILESASTNQTSMYLCASRDSRGQGYEQYFGPGTRLTVT.

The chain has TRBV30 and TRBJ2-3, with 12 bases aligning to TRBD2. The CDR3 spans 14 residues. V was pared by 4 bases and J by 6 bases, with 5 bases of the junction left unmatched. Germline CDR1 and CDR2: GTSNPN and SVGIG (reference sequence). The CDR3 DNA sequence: TGTGCCTGGAACCTAGCGGGGGGGCGGGATACGCAGTATTTT. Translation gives CAWNLAGGRDTQYF.

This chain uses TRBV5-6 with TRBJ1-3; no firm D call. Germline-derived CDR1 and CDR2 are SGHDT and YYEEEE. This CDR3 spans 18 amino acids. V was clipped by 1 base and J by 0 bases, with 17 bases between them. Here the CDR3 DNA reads TGTGCCAGCAGCTTGAGGTTCCGGGGTGGAAGCTCTGGAAACACCATATATTTT. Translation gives CASSLRFRGGSSGNTIYF.

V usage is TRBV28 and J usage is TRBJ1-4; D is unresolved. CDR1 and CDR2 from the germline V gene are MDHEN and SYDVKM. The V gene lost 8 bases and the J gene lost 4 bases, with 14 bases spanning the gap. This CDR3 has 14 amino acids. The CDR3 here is CASVMAGHNEKLFF. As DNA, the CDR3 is TGTGCCAGCGTTATGGCAGGCCATAATGAAAAACTGTTTTTT.

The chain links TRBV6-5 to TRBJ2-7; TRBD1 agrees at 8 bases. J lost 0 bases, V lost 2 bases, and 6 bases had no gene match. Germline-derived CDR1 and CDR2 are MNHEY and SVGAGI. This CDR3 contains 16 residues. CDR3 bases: TGTGCCAGCAGTTACCCCGGGACAGGACACTCCTACGAGCAGTACTTC. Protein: CASSYPGTGHSYEQYF.

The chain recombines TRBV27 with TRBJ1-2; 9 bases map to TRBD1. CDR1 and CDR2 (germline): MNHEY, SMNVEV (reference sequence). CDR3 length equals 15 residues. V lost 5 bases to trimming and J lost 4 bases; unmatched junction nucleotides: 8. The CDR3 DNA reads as TGTGCCAGCAGTCCCCAGGACAGGGGCGCCTATGGCTACACCTTC. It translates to CASSPQDRGAYGYTF.

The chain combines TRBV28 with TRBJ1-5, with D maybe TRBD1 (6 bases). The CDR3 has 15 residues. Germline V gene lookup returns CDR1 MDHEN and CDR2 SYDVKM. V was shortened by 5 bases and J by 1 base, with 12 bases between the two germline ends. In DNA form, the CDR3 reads TGTGCCAGCAGTAACGGCCAGGGGAGCAATCAGCCCCAGCATTTT. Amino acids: CASSNGQGSNQPQHF.

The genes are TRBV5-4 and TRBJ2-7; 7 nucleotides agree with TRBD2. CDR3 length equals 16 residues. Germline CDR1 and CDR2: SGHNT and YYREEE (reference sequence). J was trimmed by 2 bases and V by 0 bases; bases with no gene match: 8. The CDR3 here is CASSLGSRERPYEQYF. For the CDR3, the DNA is TGTGCCAGCAGCTTGGGGTCGCGGGAGAGACCCTACGAGCAGTACTTC.

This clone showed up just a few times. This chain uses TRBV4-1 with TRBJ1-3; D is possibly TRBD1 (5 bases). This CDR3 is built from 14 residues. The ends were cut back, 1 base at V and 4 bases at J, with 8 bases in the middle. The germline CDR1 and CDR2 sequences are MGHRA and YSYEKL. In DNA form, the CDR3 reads TGCGCCAGCAGCCAAGGGGGCTACGGAAACACCATATATTTT. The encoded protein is CASSQGGYGNTIYF.

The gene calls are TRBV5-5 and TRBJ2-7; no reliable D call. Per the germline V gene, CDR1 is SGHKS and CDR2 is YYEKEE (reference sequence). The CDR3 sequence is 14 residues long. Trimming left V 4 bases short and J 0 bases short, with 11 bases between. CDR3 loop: CASSEKTPSYEQYF. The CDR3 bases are TGTGCCAGCAGCGAGAAAACCCCCTCCTACGAGCAGTACTTC. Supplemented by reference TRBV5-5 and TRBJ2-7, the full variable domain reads DAGVTQSPTHLIKTRGQQVTLRCSPISGHKSVSWYQQVLGQGPQFIFQYYEKEERGRGNFPDRFSARQFPNYSSELNVNALLLGDSALYLCASSEKTPSYEQYFGPGTRLTVT.

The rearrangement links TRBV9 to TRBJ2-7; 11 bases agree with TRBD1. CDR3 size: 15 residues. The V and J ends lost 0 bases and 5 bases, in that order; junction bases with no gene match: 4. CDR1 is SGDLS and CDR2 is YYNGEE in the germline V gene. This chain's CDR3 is CASSVVGTGGNEQYF. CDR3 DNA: TGTGCCAGCAGCGTAGTGGGGACAGGGGGGAACGAGCAGTACTTC.

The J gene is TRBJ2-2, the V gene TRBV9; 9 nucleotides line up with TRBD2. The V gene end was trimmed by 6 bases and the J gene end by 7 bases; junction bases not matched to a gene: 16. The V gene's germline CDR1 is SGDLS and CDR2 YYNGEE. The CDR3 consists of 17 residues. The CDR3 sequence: CASTSEELAGGVGELFF. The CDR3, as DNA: TGTGCCAGCACCTCAGAGGAACTAGCGGGTGGGGTCGGGGAGCTGTTTTTT.

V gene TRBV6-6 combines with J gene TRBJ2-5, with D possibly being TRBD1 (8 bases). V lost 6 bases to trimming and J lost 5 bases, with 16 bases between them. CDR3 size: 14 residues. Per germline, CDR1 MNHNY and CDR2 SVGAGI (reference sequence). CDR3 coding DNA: TGTGCCAGCAGGGAAACAGGGGGGGGTGAGACCCAGTACTTC. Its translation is CASRETGGGETQYF.

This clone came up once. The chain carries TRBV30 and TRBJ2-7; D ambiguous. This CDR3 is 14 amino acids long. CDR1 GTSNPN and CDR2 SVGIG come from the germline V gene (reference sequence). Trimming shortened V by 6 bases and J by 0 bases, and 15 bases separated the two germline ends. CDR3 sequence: CACLKQANSYEQYF. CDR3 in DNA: TGTGCCTGCCTTAAGCAGGCGAACTCCTACGAGCAGTACTTC.

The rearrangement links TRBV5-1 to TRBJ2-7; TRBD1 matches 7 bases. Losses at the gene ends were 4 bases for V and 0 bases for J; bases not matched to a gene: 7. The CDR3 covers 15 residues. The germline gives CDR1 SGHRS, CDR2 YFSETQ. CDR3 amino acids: CASSVGTAYSYEQYF. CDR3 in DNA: TGCGCCAGCAGCGTCGGGACAGCCTACTCCTACGAGCAGTACTTC.

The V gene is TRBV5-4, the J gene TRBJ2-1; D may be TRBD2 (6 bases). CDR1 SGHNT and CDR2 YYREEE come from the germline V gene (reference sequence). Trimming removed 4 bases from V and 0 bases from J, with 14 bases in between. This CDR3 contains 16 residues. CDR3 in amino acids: CASSISGRRSYNEQFF. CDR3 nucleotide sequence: TGTGCCAGCAGCATTAGCGGTCGACGCTCCTACAATGAGCAGTTCTTC.

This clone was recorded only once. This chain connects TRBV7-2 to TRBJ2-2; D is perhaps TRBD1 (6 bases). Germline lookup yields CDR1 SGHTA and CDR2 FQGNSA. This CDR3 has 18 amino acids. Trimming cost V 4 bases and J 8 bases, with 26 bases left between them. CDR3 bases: TGTGCCAGCAGCTCGACCCACAGGGCAGGCATCCGAACGGGGGAGCTGTTTTTT. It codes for CASSSTHRAGIRTGELFF.

The CDR3 sequence: CASSEGQGARVDTQYF. As DNA, the CDR3 is TGCGCCAGCAGCGAGGGACAGGGGGCGCGGGTAGATACGCAGTATTTT. This rearrangement joins TRBV4-1 to TRBJ2-3; 12 bases line up with TRBD1. In germline, CDR1 is MGHRA, CDR2 YSYEKL. V was clipped by 5 bases and J by 5 bases; unmatched bases: 8. The CDR3 loop spans 16 amino acids.

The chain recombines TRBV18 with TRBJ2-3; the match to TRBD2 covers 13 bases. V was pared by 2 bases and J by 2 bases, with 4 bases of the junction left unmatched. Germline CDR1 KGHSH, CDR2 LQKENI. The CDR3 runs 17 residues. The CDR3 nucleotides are TGTGCCAGCTCACCATTAACTAGCGGGAGGGACACAGATACGCAGTATTTT. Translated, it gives CASSPLTSGRDTDTQYF.

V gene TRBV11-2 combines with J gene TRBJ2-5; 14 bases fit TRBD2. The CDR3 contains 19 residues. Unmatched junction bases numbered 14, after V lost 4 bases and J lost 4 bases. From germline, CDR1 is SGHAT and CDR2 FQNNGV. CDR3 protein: CASSSGLAGEFGVSETQYF. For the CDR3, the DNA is TGTGCCAGCAGCTCGGGACTAGCGGGAGAGTTTGGCGTTTCAGAGACCCAGTACTTC.

CDR3 amino acids: CARSVGQGGNQPQHF. The CDR3 region has the DNA TGTGCCAGAAGCGTGGGACAGGGGGGGAATCAGCCCCAGCATTTT. The chain joins TRBV5-3 to TRBJ1-5, with 11 bases matching TRBD1. TRBV5-3 counts as an open reading frame of uncertain function. The trim removed 4 bases at V and 4 bases at J, leaving 4 bases unmatched. The CDR3 runs 15 residues.

In nucleotides, the CDR3 is TGTGCCAGCAGCTCATCGACAGGGGACTATGGCTACACCTTC. Translated: CASSSSTGDYGYTF. The chain is built from TRBV7-9 and TRBJ1-2; 8 bases are a match to TRBD1. The junction had 4 bases not matched to a gene; V was cut back by 4 bases and J by 3 bases. The CDR3 runs to 14 residues. The germline V gene has CDR1 SEHNR and CDR2 FQNEAQ (reference sequence).